The clone carrying this T cell receptor (beta chain) appeared once. RNA, at roughly 0.5 to 1 ug, was reverse transcribed with random hexamers. Across 54 Vbeta and 13 Jbeta, immunoSEQ multiplex PCR amplified TCR beta CDR3. MiXCR, applied by TCRdb to the immunoSEQ multiplex PCR reads, yields one record per CDR3 protein. The table shows roughly 200,000 distinct CDR3 sequences, with 90% to 95% occurring only once. The data were taken from a study of CD8 T cells in Susac syndrome. Trimming removed 4 bases from V and 4 bases from J, with 10 bases in between. CDR3 length: 12 amino acids. CDR1 and CDR2 (germline): SQVTM, ANQGSEA.

This receptor was taken from a human donor in good health. The chain carries TRBV29-1 and TRBJ1-2; unclear D gene. Material: CD4+ T cells from PBMCs. The CDR3 coding sequence is TGCAGCGTTGGGGCGGGTATCTATGGCTACACCTTC. Translating gives CSVGAGIYGYTF.